The T cell receptor beta chain under discussion was sequenced for a study of T cells expressing NK-cell markers. Findings and caveats of the study: Of the CD8+ T cells in a handful of donors, about 1.0-7.0% belonged to dominant NKG2C+ clonotypes.

On this clonotype itself: The antigen is not known.

After re-calling the 5' RACE reads, TCRdb lists one entry per CDR3 protein, DNA absent. This sample's table has about 460,000 distinct CDR3 sequences. The CDR3 length is 14 residues. Germline V gene sequence: CDR1 MRHNA, CDR2 SNTAGT. The sample consisted of blood T cells: a sorted CD56 or NKG2C T cell subset, CD4+ or CD8+ T cells, or bulk PBMC T cells (not recorded which). The TCR sequence derives from a woman between 45 and 60 years old in good health. The gene calls are TRBV6-4 and TRBJ2-2; the D call of TRBD1 rests on TCRdb alone, since no DNA is present to check it. The CDR3 reads CASSPLAPTGELFF.